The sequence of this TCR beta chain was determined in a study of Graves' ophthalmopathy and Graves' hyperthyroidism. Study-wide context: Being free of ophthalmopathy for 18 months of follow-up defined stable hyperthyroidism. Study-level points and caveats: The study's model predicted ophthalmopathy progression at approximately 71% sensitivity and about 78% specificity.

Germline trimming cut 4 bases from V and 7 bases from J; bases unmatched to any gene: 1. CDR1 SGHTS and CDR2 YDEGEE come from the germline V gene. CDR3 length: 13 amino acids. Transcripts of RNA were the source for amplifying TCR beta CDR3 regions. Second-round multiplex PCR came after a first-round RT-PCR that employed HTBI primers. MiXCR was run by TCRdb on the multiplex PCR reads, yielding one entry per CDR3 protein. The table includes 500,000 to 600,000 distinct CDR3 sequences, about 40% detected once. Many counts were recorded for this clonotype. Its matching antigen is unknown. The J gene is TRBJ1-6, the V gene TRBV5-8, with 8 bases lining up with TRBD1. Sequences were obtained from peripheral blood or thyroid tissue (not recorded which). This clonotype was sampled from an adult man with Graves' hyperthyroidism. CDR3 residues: CASSRDRNSPLHF. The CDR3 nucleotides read TGTGCCAGCAGCCGGGACAGGAATTCACCCCTCCACTTT.